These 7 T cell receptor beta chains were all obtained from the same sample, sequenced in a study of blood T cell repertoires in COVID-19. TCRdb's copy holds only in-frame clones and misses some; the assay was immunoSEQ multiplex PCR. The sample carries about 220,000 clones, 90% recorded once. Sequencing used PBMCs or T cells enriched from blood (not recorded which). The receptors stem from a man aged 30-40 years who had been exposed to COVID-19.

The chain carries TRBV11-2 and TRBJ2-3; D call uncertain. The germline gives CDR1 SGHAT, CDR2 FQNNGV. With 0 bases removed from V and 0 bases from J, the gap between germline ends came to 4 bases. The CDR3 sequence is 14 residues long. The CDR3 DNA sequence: TGTGCCAGCAGCTTAGAGGCTAGCACAGATACGCAGTATTTT. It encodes CASSLEASTDTQYF.

The DNA of the CDR3 is TGTGCCAGTAACTCAGGGTATAAGCCCCAGCATTTT. It is translated as CASNSGYKPQHF. This rearrangement joins TRBV19 to TRBJ1-5; D is perhaps TRBD1 (5 bases). With 7 bases removed from V and 8 bases from J, the gap between germline ends came to 12 bases. The CDR3 sequence is 12 residues long. Germline V lookup: CDR1 LNHDA, CDR2 SQIVND (reference sequence).

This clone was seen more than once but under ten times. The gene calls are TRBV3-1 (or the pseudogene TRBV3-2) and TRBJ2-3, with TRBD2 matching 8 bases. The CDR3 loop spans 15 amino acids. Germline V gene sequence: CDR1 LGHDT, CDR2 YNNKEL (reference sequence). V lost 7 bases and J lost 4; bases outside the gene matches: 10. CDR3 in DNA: TGTGCCAGCACGGGACTACCCGGGAGGGCAGATACGCAGTATTTT. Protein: CASTGLPGRADTQYF.

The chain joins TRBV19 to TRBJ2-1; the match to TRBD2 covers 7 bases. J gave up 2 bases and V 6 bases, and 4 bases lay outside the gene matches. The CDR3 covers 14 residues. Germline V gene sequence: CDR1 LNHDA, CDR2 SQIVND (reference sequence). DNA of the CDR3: TGTGCCAGTAGGGGGCTAGCGGCCTACAATGAGCAGTTCTTC. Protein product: CASRGLAAYNEQFF. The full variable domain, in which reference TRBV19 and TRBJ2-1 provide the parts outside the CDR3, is DGGITQSPKYLFRKEGQNVTLSCEQNLNHDAMYWYRQDPGQGLRLIYYSQIVNDFQKGDIAEGYSVSREKKESFPLTVTSAQKNPTAFYLCASRGLAAYNEQFFGPGTRLTVL.

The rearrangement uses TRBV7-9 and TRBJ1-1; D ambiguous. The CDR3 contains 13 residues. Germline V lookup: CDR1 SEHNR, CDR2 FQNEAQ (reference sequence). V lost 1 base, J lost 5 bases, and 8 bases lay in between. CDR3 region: CASSLESGTEAFF. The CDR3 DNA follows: TGTGCCAGCAGCTTAGAAAGCGGAACTGAAGCTTTCTTT. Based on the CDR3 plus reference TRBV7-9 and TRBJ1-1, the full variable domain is DTGVSQNPRHKITKRGQNVTFRCDPISEHNRLYWYRQTLGQGPEFLTYFQNEAQLEKSRLLSDRFSAERPKGSFSTLEIQRTEQGDSAMYLCASSLESGTEAFFGQGTRLTVV.

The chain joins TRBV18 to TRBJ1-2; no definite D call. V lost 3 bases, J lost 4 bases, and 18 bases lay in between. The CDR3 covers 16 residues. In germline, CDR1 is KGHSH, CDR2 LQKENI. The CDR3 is CASSPGVRSSGYGYTF. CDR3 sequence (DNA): TGTGCCAGCTCACCCGGGGTACGGTCCTCTGGCTATGGCTACACCTTC. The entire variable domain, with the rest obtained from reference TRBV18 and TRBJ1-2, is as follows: NAGVMQNPRHLVRRRGQEARLRCSPMKGHSHVYWYRQLPEEGLKFMVYLQKENIIDESGMPKERFSAEFPKEGPSILRIQQVVRGDSAAYFCASSPGVRSSGYGYTFGSGTRLTVV.

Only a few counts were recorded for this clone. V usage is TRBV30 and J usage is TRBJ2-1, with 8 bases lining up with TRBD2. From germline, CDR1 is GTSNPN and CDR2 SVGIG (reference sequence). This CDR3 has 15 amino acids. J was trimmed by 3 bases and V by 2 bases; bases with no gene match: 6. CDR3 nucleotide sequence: TGTGCCTGGAGTCGTGTCGGGGGGGACTACAATGAGCAGTTCTTC. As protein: CAWSRVGGDYNEQFF.